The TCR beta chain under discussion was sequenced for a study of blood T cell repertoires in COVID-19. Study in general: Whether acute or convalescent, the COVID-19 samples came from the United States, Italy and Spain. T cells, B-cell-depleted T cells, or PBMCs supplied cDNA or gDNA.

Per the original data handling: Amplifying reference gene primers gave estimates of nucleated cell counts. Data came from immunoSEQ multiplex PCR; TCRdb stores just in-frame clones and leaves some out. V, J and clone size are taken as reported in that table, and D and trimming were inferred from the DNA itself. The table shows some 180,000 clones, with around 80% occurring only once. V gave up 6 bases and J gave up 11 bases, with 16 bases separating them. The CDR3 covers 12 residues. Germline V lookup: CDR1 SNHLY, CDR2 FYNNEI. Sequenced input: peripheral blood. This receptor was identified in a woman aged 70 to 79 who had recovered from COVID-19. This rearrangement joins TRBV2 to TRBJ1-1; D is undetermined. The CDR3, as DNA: TGTGCCAGCAGCGAGGCCCCCCCGGTGGCTTTCTTT. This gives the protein CASSEAPPVAFF.